The 26 T cell receptor beta chains presented below share a single source sample, sequenced in a study of metastatic and nonmetastatic thyroid tumors. TCRdb re-clonotyped the PCR reads through MiXCR. Among about 26,000 clones listed, approximately 15% were seen once. Patients underwent thyroid surgery, and none had received any treatment before it. Sequencing input: blood. The origin of the receptors is a female donor with papillary thyroid cancer or a benign thyroid nodule (not recorded which). Some clones in this sample may be carry-over from other donors' samples.

V and J are TRBV11-1 and TRBJ1-3; the D gene is possibly TRBD1 (6 bases). CDR3 size: 17 residues. Trimming removed 7 bases at V and 4 bases at J, with 23 bases between. Germline assignment: CDR1 SGHAT and CDR2 FQDESV (reference sequence). CDR3 residues: CASIAKPETGRGNTIYF. In nucleotides, the CDR3 is TGTGCCAGCATCGCGAAACCCGAAACAGGGCGAGGAAACACCATATATTTT. Based on the CDR3 plus reference TRBV11-1 and TRBJ1-3, the full variable domain is EAEVAQSPRYKITEKSQAVAFWCDPISGHATLYWYRQILGQGPELLVQFQDESVVDDSQLPKDRFSAERLKGVDSTLKIQPAELGDSAMYLCASIAKPETGRGNTIYFGEGSWLTVV.

By share, this clone ranks as medium-sized (0.01 to 0.1%). This chain connects TRBV27 to TRBJ2-7; D may be TRBD1 (5 bases). Germline loops: CDR1 MNHEY, CDR2 SMNVEV (reference sequence). The CDR3 is 15 residues long. The V end lost 5 bases, the J end lost 5 bases, and 19 bases lay between the germline ends. The CDR3 sequence is CASSPAPVGHHEQYF. DNA of the CDR3: TGTGCCAGCAGTCCGGCCCCCGTGGGGCACCACGAGCAGTACTTC.

This clone showed up just a few times. The chain links TRBV12-3 or TRBV12-4 to TRBJ2-7; TRBD2 matches at 9 bases. The CDR3 consists of 13 residues. V lost 8 bases to trimming and J lost 6 bases; unmatched junction nucleotides: 8. The CDR3 DNA is TGTGCCAGCCTCGCTAGCGGGATACTCGAGCAGTACTTC. Translation gives CASLASGILEQYF.

For this clone: At one of its ends the junction is not consistent with the germline gene, which may arise from a read error. This chain links TRBV6-1 with TRBJ2-5, with D maybe TRBD2 (6 bases). CDR1 and CDR2 from the germline V gene are MNHNS and SASEGT. The CDR3 extends over 14 amino acids. The CDR3 region is CASSTGTAKDTQYF. CDR3 coding DNA: TGTGCCAGCAGCACCGGGACTGCAAAAGATACCCAGTACTTC.

Ten or more counts support this clone. The DNA of the CDR3 is TGCGCCAGCAGCTTGGTCCTAGCTGGATACAATGAGCAGTTCTTC. Translating it yields CASSLVLAGYNEQFF. V gene TRBV5-1 combines with J gene TRBJ2-1, with a weak D call TRBD2 (5 bases). This CDR3 contains 15 residues. The V end lost 0 bases, the J end lost 4 bases, and 11 bases lay between the germline ends. Per the germline V gene, CDR1 is SGHRS and CDR2 is YFSETQ.

This clone was picked up many times. A much larger clone is a single base away; this may be a read error. This chain connects TRBV12-3 or TRBV12-4 to TRBJ2-1; TRBD1 matches 11 bases. The CDR3 sequence is 14 residues long. Trimming at V came to 6 bases and at J to 9 bases, leaving 7 bases not matched to a gene. CDR3 in DNA: TGTGCCAGCAGGCGAGGGACAGGGGGGACTGAGCAGTTCTTC. It is translated as CASRRGTGGTEQFF.

This clone has at least ten counts. The rearrangement links TRBV6-1 to TRBJ1-4; D call uncertain. V shed 4 bases and J shed 0 bases, with 6 bases lying between them. CDR1 and CDR2 (germline): MNHNS, SASEGT. The CDR3 runs 14 residues. The CDR3 sequence: CASSVTPTNEKLFF. The CDR3, as DNA: TGTGCCAGCAGTGTGACACCAACTAATGAAAAACTGTTTTTT.

V gene TRBV20-1 combines with J gene TRBJ2-5; 7 nucleotides line up with TRBD2. CDR1 is DFQATT, CDR2 SNEGSKA, per germline (reference sequence). This CDR3 comprises 16 residues. Unmatched junction bases numbered 9, after V lost 0 bases and J lost 2 bases. This CDR3 is CSARDPSKLAQETQYF. In DNA form, the CDR3 reads TGCAGTGCTAGAGATCCGTCCAAACTAGCGCAAGAGACCCAGTACTTC.

The sample holds many counts of this clone. The CDR3 is CASSFPGTVNTEAFF. The CDR3 nucleotides read TGTGCCAGCAGCTTCCCCGGGACGGTGAACACTGAAGCTTTCTTT. The chain combines TRBV11-2 with TRBJ1-1; tentatively, D is TRBD1 (5 bases). The germline CDR1 and CDR2 sequences are SGHAT and FQNNGV. The V end was cut by 3 bases, the J end by 0 bases, with 11 bases between. This CDR3 region has 15 residues.

The chain links TRBV4-1 to TRBJ2-1, with 15 positions matching TRBD2. V gave up 3 bases and J gave up 0 bases; unmatched junction bases: 3. This CDR3 has 18 residues. Germline CDR1 is MGHRA and CDR2 is YSYEKL. This CDR3 reads CASSQGLAGGSSYNEQFF. CDR3 in DNA: TGCGCCAGCAGCCAGGGACTAGCGGGAGGCTCCTCCTACAATGAGCAGTTCTTC.

This chain links TRBV7-2 with TRBJ2-4; D might be TRBD1 or TRBD2, each matching 5 bases. This CDR3 comprises 18 residues. Trimming stripped 5 bases from V and 0 bases from J, with 20 bases between. The germline V gene has CDR1 SGHTA and CDR2 FQGNSA. The CDR3 loop reads CASSPRSGTPLAKNIQYF. In DNA, the CDR3 is TGTGCCAGCAGCCCGAGATCCGGGACGCCATTAGCCAAAAACATTCAGTACTTC.

This clone was seen repeatedly, ten times or more. This rearrangement joins TRBV11-2 to TRBJ2-3; a possible D gene is TRBD1 (5 bases). The CDR3 spans 15 residues. V lost 5 bases and J 2 bases, leaving 14 bases between the germline ends. Germline V CDR1 and CDR2: SGHAT, FQNNGV. The CDR3 loop reads CASSAYRSHTDTQYF. In DNA form, the CDR3 reads TGTGCCAGCAGCGCGTACAGGTCACACACAGATACGCAGTATTTT.

The sample holds many counts of this clone. The chain recombines TRBV10-1 with TRBJ1-1, with D possibly TRBD1 on 6 matching bases. The CDR3 has 13 amino acids. V lost 10 bases and J 1 base, leaving 13 bases between the germline ends. Germline assignment: CDR1 WNHNN and CDR2 SYGVQD (reference sequence). The CDR3 nucleotides read TGCGCCACCGTCCGGGACACGAACACTGAAGCTTTCTTT. This gives the protein CATVRDTNTEAFF.

This clone has a count of ten or more. The chain uses TRBV6-1 and TRBJ2-3; D call uncertain. V dropped 6 bases and J dropped 1 base, with 11 bases sitting between them. CDR1 MNHNS and CDR2 SASEGT come from the germline V gene. The CDR3 covers 14 residues. This CDR3 is CASSWSPGTDTQYF. Written as DNA, the CDR3 is TGTGCCAGCAGCTGGAGTCCCGGCACAGATACGCAGTATTTT.

This clone was seen at least ten times. The V and J genes are TRBV30 and TRBJ1-2; TRBD1 is a possible D gene (5 bases). Germline V gene data show CDR1 as GTSNPN and CDR2 as SVGIG (reference sequence). This CDR3 is built from 12 residues. Trimming pared 1 base from V and 3 bases from J, leaving 6 bases between. As DNA, the CDR3 is TGTGCCTGGAGTGGGGGCGACTATGGCTACACCTTC. It translates to CAWSGGDYGYTF.

This clone was observed many times. The chain recombines TRBV10-3 with TRBJ2-1; TRBD2 aligns across 14 bases. This CDR3 region has 15 residues. The ends lost 2 bases at V and 10 bases at J; junction bases unmatched: 4. CDR1 ENHRY and CDR2 SYGVKD come from the germline V gene. This CDR3 is CAISEGTSGSREQFF. The CDR3, as DNA: TGTGCCATCAGTGAGGGGACTAGCGGGAGTCGAGAGCAGTTCTTC.

The chain links TRBV7-1 to TRBJ2-1, with 15 bases lining up with TRBD2. TRBV7-1 is an ORF, with its function uncertain. The CDR3 covers 19 residues. Trimming cost V 3 bases and J 7 bases; bases outside gene matches: 13. The CDR3 DNA sequence: TGTGCCAGCAGCTCCCGGACTAGCGGGAGGGGGGAATCGTGGAATGAGCAGTTCTTC. Translated, it gives CASSSRTSGRGESWNEQFF.

As DNA, the CDR3 is TGTGCCACCAGTAAAACTAGAACCCGTAGATACAATGAGCAGTTCTTC. Protein sequence: CATSKTRTRRYNEQFF. This sequence joins TRBV24-1 and TRBJ2-1; a weak D match, TRBD2 (5 bases). The CDR3 loop spans 16 amino acids. Between the trimmed V and J ends, which lost 6 bases and 4 bases, there was a span of 18 bases. The V gene's germline CDR1 is KGHDR and CDR2 SFDVKD.

The table lists this clone with many counts. The chain is built from TRBV29-1 and TRBJ2-1; no definite D call. The germline V gene encodes CDR1 SQVTM and CDR2 ANQGSEA. The CDR3 length is 13 residues. The V gene lost 5 bases and the J gene lost 4 bases, with 12 bases spanning the gap. CDR3 nucleotide sequence: TGCAGCGTTTTGGGGTGGGTTTACAATGAGCAGTTCTTC. Protein sequence: CSVLGWVYNEQFF.

This clone was seen repeatedly, ten times or more. The J gene is TRBJ1-1, the V gene TRBV6-1, with D tentatively TRBD1 (5 bases). CDR1 and CDR2 (germline): MNHNS, SASEGT. The CDR3 consists of 14 residues. V lost 6 bases, J lost 1 base, and 12 bases lay in between. CDR3 in amino acids: CASRVDTTNTEAFF. CDR3 DNA: TGTGCCAGCAGGGTGGACACAACGAACACTGAAGCTTTCTTT.

The rearrangement uses TRBV20-1 and TRBJ2-1; possibly TRBD2 for D (6 bases). The ends were cut back, 5 bases at V and 4 bases at J, with 15 bases in the middle. The CDR3 extends over 14 amino acids. Per the germline V gene, CDR1 is DFQATT and CDR2 is SNEGSKA (reference sequence). CDR3 amino acids: CSAFSGTGYNEQFF. The CDR3 DNA reads TGCAGTGCTTTCTCCGGGACTGGATACAATGAGCAGTTCTTC.

The table lists this clone with a few counts. The chain employs TRBV6-1 and TRBJ1-2; D is uncertain. This CDR3 is built from 11 residues. Trimming cost V 6 bases and J 8 bases, with 10 bases left between them. Germline V gene data show CDR1 as MNHNS and CDR2 as SASEGT. CDR3 DNA sequence: TGTGCCAGCAGGGCGACGGGAGGCTACACCTTC. It specifies CASRATGGYTF.

This clone was picked up many times. This rearrangement joins TRBV6-1 to TRBJ2-7; D perhaps matches TRBD2 (6 bases). V was pared by 5 bases and J by 0 bases, with 11 bases between. The V gene's germline CDR1 is MNHNS and CDR2 SASEGT. The CDR3 consists of 14 residues. The CDR3 region has the DNA TGTGCCAGCAGTTTAGCGGAAGGCTCCTACGAGCAGTACTTC. Its translation is CASSLAEGSYEQYF.

This clone was recorded at least ten times. This rearrangement joins TRBV6-1 to TRBJ2-2, with 9 nucleotides matching TRBD1. Looked up from germline, CDR1 is MNHNS and CDR2 is SASEGT. V shed 6 bases and J 1 base; nucleotides not matched to a gene: 0. The CDR3 is 14 amino acids. CDR3 sequence (DNA): TGTGCCAGCAGGGGACAGGGGAACACCGGGGAGCTGTTTTTT. It translates to CASRGQGNTGELFF.

This clone counts as medium-sized. The chain is built from TRBV27 and TRBJ2-7, with a possible D match to TRBD1 (6 bases). The CDR3 covers 14 residues. Germline V gene data show CDR1 as MNHEY and CDR2 as SMNVEV (reference sequence). V was cut by 2 bases and J by 5 bases, with 13 bases left in between. The CDR3 nucleotides are TGTGCCAGCAGTTTACAGGGGCCCCCTGACGAGCAGTACTTC. Translated: CASSLQGPPDEQYF.

The chain links TRBV5-4 to TRBJ2-6; possible D gene TRBD1, 6 bases. The V end was cut by 1 base, the J end by 3 bases, with 14 bases between. Germline loops: CDR1 SGHNT, CDR2 YYREEE (reference sequence). The CDR3 is 17 residues long. CDR3 nucleotides: TGTGCCAGCAGCTTGCCGCTCAGGGGTGGTGGGGCCAACGTCCTGACTTTC. Protein: CASSLPLRGGGANVLTF.